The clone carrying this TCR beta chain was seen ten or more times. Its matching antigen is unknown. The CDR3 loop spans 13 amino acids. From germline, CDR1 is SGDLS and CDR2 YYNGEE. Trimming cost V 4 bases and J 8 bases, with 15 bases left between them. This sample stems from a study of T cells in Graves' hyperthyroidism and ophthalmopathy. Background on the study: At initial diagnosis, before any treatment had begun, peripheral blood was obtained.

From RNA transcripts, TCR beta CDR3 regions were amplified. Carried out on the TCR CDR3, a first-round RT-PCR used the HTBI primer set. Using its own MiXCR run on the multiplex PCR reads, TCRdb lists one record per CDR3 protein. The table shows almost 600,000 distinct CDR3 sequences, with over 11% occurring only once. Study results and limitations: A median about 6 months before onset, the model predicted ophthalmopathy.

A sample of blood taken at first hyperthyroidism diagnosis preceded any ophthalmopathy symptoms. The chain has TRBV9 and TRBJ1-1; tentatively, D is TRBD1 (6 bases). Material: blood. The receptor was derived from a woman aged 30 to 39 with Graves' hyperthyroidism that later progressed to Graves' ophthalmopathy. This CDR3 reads CASSPGGGVEAFF. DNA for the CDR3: TGTGCCAGCAGCCCGGGGGGCGGGGTAGAAGCTTTCTTT. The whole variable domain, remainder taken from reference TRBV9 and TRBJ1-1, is DSGVTQTPKHLITATGQRVTLRCSPRSGDLSVYWYQQSLDQGLQFLIQYYNGEERAKGNILERFSAQQFPDLHSELNLSSLELGDSALYFCASSPGGGVEAFFGQGTRLTVV.